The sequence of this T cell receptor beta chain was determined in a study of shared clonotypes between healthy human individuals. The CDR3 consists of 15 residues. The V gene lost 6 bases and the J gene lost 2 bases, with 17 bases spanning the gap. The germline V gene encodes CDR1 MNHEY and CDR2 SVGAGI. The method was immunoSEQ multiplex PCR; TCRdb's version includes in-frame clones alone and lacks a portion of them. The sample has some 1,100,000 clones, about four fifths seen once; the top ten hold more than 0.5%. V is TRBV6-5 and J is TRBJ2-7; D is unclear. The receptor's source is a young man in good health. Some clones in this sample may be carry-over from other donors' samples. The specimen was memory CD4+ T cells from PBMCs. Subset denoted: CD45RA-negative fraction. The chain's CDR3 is CASSLLGPKTYEQYF. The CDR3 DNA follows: TGTGCCAGCAGCCTACTCGGGCCCAAAACCTACGAGCAGTACTTC.